This T cell receptor beta chain was identified in a study of CD8 T cells in ankylosing spondylitis. Trimming took off 6 bases at V and 3 bases at J, with 8 bases between the two ends. This CDR3 spans 13 amino acids. Points from the study as a whole: There was a TCR beta motif, made of fewer than 10 highly homologous variants, that appeared characteristic of ankylosing spondylitis blood. Reactive arthritis synovial fluid and blood previously showed some of these motif variants. From matched ankylosing spondylitis synovial fluid, disease-linked clones were reportedly recovered at significantly enriched levels.

Each CDR3 protein is one row after TCRdb ran MiXCR on the 5' RACE reads. The sample carries approximately 540,000 distinct CDR3 sequences, approximately 11% recorded once. Many counts were recorded for this clonotype. Its specificity is not known. The gene calls are TRBV12-3 or TRBV12-4 and TRBJ2-2; tentatively, D is TRBD2 (6 bases). The sequence came from a male donor with ankylosing spondylitis. Material: blood, either unsorted or a sorted T cell fraction (not recorded which). In nucleotides, the CDR3 is TGTGCCAGCAGGGGGGGTGACACCGGGGAGCTGTTTTTT. Its protein is CASRGGDTGELFF.